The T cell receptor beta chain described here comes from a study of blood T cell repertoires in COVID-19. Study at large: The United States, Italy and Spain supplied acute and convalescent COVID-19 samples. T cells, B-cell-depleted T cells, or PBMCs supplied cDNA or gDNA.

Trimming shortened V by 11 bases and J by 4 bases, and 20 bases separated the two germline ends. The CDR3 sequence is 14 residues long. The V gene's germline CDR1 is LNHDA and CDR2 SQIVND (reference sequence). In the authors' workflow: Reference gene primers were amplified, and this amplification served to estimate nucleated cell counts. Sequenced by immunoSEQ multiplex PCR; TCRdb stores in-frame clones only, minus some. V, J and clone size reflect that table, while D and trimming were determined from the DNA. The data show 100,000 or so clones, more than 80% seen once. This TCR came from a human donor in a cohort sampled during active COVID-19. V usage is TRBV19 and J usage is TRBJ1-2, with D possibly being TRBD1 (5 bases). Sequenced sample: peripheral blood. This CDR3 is CAASGGGNSYGYTF. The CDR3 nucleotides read TGTGCCGCCAGCGGGGGGGGGAATAGCTATGGCTACACCTTC.